This T cell receptor (beta chain) was recovered during a study of blood T cell repertoires in COVID-19. This clone was counted a single time. Only in-frame clones appear in the TCRdb table, and some are missing; sequencing was by immunoSEQ multiplex PCR. Of about 270,000 clones in the sample, approximately 89% were seen once. V was trimmed by 7 bases and J by 6 bases, leaving 21 bases between them. This CDR3 has 14 residues. CDR1 SQVTM and CDR2 ANQGSEA come from the germline V gene. The receptor was derived from a man aged 35 to 55 who had recovered from COVID-19. The rearrangement links TRBV29-1 to TRBJ1-2; D is undetermined. Source material: peripheral blood. The DNA for the CDR3 is TGCAGCGCGACCGGGGAGGGTAGGTGGAATGGCTACACCTTC. It yields the protein CSATGEGRWNGYTF.